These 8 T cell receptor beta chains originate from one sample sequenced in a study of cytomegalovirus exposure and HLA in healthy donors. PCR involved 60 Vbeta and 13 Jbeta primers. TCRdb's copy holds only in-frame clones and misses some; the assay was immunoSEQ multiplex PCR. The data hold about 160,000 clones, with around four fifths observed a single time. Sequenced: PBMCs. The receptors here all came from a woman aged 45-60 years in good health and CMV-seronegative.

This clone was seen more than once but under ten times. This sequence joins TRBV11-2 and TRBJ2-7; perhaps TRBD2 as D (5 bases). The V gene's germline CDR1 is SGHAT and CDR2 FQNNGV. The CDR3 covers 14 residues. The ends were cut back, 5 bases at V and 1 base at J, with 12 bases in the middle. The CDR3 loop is CASSRALESYEQYF. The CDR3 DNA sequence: TGTGCCAGCAGCCGCGCACTAGAATCCTACGAGCAGTACTTC.

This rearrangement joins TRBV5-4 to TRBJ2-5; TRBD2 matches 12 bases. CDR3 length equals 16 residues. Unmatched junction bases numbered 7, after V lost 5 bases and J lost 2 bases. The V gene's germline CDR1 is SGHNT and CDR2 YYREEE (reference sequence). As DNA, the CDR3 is TGTGCCAGCAGTCCAGGACTAGCGGGACTTCAAGAGACCCAGTACTTC. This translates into CASSPGLAGLQETQYF.

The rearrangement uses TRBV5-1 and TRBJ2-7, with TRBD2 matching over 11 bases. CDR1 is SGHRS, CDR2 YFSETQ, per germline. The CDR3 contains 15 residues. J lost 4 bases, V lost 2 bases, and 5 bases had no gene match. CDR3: CASSFTGTSGYEQYF. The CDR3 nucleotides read TGCGCCAGCAGCTTCACCGGGACTAGCGGATACGAGCAGTACTTC.

CDR3 sequence reads: CASSTGQVVGQPQHF. The CDR3, as DNA: TGTGCCAGCAGCACGGGACAGGTGGTAGGTCAGCCCCAGCATTTT. The chain carries TRBV7-2 and TRBJ1-5, with TRBD1 matching 8 bases. Trimming at V came to 5 bases and at J to 6 bases, leaving 9 bases not matched to a gene. This CDR3 has 15 amino acids. Germline CDR1 SGHTA, CDR2 FQGNSA. Combining the CDR3 with reference TRBV7-2 and TRBJ1-5 gives the whole variable domain GAGVSQSPSNKVTEKGKDVELRCDPISGHTALYWYRQSLGQGLEFLIYFQGNSAPDKSGLPSDRFSAERTGGSVSTLTIQRTQQEDSAVYLCASSTGQVVGQPQHFGDGTRLSIL.

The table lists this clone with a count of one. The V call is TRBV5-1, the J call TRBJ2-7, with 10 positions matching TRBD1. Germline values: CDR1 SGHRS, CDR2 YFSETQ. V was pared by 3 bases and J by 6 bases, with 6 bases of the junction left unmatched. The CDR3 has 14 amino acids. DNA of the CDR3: TGCGCCAGCAGCTGGGGCCGGGACAGGGGCGAGCAGTACTTC. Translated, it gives CASSWGRDRGEQYF.

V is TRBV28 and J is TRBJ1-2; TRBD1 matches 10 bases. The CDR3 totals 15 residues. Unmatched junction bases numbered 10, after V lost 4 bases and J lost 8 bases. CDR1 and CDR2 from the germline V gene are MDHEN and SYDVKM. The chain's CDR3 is CASSSTDDRGRGYTF. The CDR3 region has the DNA TGTGCCAGCAGTTCAACTGATGACAGGGGGCGCGGCTACACCTTC.

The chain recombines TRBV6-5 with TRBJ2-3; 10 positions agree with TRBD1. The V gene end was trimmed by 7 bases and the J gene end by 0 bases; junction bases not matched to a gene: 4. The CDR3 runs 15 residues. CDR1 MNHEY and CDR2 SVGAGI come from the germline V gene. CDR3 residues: CASTGQGLSTDTQYF. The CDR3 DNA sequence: TGTGCCAGCACGGGACAGGGGCTTAGCACAGATACGCAGTATTTT.

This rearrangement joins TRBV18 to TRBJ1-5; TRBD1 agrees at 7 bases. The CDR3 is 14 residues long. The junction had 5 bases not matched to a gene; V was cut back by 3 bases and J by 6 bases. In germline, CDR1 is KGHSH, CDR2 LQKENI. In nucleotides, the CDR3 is TGTGCCAGCTCACCGTCAGGGGGTGCTCAGCCCCAGCATTTT. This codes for CASSPSGGAQPQHF.